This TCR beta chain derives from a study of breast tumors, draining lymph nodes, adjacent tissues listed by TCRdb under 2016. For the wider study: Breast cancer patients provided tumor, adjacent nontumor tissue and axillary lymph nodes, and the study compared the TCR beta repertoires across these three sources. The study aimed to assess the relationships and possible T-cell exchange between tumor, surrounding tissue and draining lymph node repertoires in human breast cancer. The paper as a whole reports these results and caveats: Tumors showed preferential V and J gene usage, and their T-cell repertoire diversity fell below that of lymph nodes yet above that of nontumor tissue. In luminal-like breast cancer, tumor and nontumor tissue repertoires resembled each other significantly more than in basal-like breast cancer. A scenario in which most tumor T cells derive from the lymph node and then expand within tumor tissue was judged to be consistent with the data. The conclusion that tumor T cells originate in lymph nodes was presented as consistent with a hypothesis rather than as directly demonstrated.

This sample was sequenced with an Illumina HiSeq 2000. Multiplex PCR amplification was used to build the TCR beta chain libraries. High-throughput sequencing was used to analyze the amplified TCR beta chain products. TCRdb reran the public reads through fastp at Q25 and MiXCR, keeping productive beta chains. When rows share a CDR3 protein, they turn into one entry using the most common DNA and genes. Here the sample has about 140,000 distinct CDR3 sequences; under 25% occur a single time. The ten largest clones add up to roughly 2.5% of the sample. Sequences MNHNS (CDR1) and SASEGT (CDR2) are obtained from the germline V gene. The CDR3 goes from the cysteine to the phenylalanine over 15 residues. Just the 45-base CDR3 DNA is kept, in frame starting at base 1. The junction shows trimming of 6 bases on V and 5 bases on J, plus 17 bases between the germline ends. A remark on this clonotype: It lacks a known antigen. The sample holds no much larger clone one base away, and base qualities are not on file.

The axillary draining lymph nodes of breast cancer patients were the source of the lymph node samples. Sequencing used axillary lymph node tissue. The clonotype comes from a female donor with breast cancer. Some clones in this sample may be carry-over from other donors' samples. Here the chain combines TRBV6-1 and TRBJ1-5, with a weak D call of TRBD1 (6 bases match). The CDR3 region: CASRYWTEKDQPQHF. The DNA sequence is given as TGTGCCAGCAGGTATTGGACAGAGAAGGATCAGCCCCAGCATTTT.